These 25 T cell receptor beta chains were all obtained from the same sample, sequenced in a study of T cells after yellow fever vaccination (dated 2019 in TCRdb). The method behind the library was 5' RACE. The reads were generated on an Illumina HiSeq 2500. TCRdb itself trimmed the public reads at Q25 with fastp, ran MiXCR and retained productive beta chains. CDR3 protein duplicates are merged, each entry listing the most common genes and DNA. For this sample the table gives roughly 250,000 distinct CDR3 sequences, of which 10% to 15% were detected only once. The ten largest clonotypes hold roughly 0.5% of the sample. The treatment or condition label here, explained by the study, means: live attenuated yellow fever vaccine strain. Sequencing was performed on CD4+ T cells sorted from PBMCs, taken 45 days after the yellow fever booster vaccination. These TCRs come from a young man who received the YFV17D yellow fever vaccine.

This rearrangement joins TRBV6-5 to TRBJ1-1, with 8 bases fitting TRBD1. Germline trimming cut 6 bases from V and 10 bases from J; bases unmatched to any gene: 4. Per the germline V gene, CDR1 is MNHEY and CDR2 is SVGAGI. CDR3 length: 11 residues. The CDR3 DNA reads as TGTGCCAGCAGCCAAGGACAGGGAGCTTTCTTT. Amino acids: CASSQGQGAFF.

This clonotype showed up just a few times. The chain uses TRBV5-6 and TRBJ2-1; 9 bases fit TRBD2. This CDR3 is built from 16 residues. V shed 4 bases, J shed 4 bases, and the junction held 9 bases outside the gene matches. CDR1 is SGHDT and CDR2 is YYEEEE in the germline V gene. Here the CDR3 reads CASSMGLAARYNEQFF. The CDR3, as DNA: TGTGCCAGCAGCATGGGACTAGCTGCTAGATACAATGAGCAGTTCTTC. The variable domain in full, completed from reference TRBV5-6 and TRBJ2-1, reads DAGVTQSPTHLIKTRGQQVTLRCSPKSGHDTVSWYQQALGQGPQFIFQYYEEEERQRGNFPDRFSGHQFPNYSSELNVNALLLGDSALYLCASSMGLAARYNEQFFGPGTRLTVL.

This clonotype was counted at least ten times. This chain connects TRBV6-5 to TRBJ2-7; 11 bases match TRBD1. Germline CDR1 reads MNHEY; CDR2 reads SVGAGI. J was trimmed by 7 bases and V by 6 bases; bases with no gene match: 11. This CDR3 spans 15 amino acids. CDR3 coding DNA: TGTGCCAGCAGAAAGGGACAGGGGGGACTCTTAGAGCAGTACTTC. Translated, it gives CASRKGQGGLLEQYF.

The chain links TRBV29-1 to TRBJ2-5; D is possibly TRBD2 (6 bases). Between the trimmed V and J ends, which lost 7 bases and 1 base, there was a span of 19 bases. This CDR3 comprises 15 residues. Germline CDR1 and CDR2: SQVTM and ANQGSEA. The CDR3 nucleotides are TGCAGCGCCCCTCTTGTAGGAGGGCCCCAAGAGACCCAGTACTTC. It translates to CSAPLVGGPQETQYF.

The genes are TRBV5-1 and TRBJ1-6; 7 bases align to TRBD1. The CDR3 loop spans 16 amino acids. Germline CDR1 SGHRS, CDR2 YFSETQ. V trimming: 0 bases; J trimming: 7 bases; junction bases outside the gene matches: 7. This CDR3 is CASSLEYGQENSPLHF. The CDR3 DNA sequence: TGCGCCAGCAGCTTGGAATATGGACAGGAAAATTCACCCCTCCACTTT.

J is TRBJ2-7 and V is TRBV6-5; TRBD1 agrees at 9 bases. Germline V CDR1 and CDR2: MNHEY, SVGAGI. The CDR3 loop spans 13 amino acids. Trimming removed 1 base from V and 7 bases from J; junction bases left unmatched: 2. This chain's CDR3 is CASSYLDRGEQYF. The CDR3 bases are TGTGCCAGCAGTTACTTGGACAGGGGTGAGCAGTACTTC.

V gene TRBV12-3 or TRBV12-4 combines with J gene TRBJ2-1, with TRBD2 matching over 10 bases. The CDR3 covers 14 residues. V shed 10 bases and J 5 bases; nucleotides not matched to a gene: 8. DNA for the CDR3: TGTGCCACCTCAGCGGGACTAGCGAACAATGAGCAGTTCTTC. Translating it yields CATSAGLANNEQFF.

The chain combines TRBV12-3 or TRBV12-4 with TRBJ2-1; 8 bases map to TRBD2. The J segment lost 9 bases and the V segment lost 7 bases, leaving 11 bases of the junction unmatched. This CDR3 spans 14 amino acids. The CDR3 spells CASTWGLVGGEQFF. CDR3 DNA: TGTGCCAGCACCTGGGGACTAGTAGGCGGTGAGCAGTTCTTC.

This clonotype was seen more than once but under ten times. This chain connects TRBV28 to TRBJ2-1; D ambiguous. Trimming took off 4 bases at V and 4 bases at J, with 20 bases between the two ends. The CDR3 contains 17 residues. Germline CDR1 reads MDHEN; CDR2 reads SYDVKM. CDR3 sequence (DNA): TGTGCCAGCAGTTCCTTTCGGTGGGGTTCCCCGTACAATGAGCAGTTCTTC. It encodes CASSSFRWGSPYNEQFF.

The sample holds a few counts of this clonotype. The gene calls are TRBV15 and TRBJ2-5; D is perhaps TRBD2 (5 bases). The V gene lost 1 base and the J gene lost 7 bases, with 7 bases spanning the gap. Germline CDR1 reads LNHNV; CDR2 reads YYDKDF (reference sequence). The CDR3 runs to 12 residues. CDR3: CATSRVEGTQYF. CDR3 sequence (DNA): TGTGCCACCAGCAGAGTCGAGGGGACCCAGTACTTC.

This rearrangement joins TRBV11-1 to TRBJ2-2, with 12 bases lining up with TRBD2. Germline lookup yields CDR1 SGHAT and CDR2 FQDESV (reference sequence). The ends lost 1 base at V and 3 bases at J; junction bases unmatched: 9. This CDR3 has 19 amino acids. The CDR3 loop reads CASSLGLAGGPAYTGELFF. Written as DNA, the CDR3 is TGTGCCAGCAGCTTAGGTCTAGCGGGAGGGCCGGCGTACACCGGGGAGCTGTTTTTT.

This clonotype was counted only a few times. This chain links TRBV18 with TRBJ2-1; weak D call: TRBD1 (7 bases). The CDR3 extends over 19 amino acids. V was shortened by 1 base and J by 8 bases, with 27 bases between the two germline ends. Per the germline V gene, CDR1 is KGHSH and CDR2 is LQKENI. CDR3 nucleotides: TGTGCCAGCTCACCACGGAGGGGACAGATCAGGGACTCGGTAGATGAGCAGTTCTTC. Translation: CASSPRRGQIRDSVDEQFF.

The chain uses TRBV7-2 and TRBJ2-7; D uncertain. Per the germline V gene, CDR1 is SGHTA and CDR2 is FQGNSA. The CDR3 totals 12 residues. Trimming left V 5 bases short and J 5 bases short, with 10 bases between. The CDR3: CASSPQLDEQYF. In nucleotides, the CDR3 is TGTGCCAGCAGCCCCCAACTGGACGAGCAGTACTTC.

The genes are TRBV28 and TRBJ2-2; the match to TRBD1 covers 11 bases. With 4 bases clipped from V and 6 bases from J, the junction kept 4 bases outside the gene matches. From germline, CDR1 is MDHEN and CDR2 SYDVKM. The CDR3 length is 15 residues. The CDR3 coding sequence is TGTGCCAGCAGTTCCTCGGGACAGGGGGCCGGGGAGCTGTTTTTT. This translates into CASSSSGQGAGELFF.

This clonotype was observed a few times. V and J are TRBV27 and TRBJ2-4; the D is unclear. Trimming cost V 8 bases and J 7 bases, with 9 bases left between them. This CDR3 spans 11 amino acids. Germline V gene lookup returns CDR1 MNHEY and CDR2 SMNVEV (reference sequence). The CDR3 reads CASLSRNIQYF. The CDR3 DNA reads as TGTGCCAGCTTATCCCGCAACATTCAGTACTTC.

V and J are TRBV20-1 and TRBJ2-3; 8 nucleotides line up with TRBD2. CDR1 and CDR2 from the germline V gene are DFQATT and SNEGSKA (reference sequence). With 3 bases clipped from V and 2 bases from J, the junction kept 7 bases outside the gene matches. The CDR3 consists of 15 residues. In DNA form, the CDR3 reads TGCAGTGCTAGGAGGGGTAGCGGGACCACAGATACGCAGTATTTT. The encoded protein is CSARRGSGTTDTQYF.

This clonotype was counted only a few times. The CDR3 reads CASTLAATNTGELFF. In nucleotides, the CDR3 is TGCGCCAGCACCCTAGCGGCTACTAACACCGGGGAGCTGTTTTTT. The chain is built from TRBV5-1 and TRBJ2-2, with 7 bases matching TRBD2. The CDR3 is 15 residues long. Germline V lookup: CDR1 SGHRS, CDR2 YFSETQ. The V and J ends lost 6 bases and 2 bases, in that order; junction bases with no gene match: 7.

CDR3 DNA: TGTGCCAGCAATCGAAGCGGGAGGAGCTCCTACAATGAGCAGTTCTTC. As protein: CASNRSGRSSYNEQFF. V usage is TRBV12-3 or TRBV12-4 and J usage is TRBJ2-1, with TRBD2 matching over 9 bases. The CDR3 runs to 16 residues. The V gene end was trimmed by 7 bases and the J gene end by 0 bases; junction bases not matched to a gene: 7.

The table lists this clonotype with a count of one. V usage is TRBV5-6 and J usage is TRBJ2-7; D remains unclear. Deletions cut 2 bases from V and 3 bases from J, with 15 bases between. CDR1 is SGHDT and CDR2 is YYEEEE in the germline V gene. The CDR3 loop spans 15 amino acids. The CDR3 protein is CASSFLDRYFYEQYF. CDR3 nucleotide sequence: TGTGCCAGCAGCTTCTTGGACCGTTACTTCTACGAGCAGTACTTC.

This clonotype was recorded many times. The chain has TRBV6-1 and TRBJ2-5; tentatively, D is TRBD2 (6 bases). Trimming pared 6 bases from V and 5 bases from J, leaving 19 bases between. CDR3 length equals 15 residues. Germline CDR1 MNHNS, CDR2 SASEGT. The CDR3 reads CASRKLTREYETQYF. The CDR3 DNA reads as TGTGCCAGCAGGAAGTTGACCCGGGAGTACGAGACCCAGTACTTC.

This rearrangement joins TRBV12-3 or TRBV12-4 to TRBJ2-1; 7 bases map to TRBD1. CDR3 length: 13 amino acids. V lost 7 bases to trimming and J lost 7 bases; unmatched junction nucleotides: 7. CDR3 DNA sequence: TGTGCCAGCACCCGGACAGGACGTAATGAGCAGTTCTTC. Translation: CASTRTGRNEQFF.

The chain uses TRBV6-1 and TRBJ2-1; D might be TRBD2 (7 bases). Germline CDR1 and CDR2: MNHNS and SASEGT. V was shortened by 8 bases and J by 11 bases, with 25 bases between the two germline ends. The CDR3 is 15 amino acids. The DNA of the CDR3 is TGTGCCAGCGAAATCGTGGTCGGGGGGCGCAGCAAGCAGTTCTTC. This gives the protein CASEIVVGGRSKQFF.

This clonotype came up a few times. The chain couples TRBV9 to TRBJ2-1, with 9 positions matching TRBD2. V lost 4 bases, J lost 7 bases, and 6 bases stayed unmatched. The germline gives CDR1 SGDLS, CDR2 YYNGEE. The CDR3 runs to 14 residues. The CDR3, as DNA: TGTGCCAGCAGCTTTAGCGGGAGAGGGAATGAGCAGTTCTTC. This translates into CASSFSGRGNEQFF.

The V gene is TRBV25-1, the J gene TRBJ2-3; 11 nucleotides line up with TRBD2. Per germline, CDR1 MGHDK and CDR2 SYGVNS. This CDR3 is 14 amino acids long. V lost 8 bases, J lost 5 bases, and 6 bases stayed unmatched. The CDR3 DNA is TGTGCCAGCTGTCTAGCGGGAGGAGGAGATACGCAGTATTTT. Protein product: CASCLAGGGDTQYF. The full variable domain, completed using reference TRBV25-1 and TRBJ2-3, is EADIYQTPRYLVIGTGKKITLECSQTMGHDKMYWYQQDPGMELHLIHYSYGVNSTEKGDLSSESTVSRIRTEHFPLTLESARPSHTSQYLCASCLAGGGDTQYFGPGTRLTVL.

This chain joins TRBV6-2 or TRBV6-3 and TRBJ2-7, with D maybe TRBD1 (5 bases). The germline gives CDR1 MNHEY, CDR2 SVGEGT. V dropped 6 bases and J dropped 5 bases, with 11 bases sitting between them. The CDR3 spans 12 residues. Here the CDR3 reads CASSDSADEQYF. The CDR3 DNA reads TGTGCCAGCAGCGACAGTGCCGACGAGCAGTACTTC.